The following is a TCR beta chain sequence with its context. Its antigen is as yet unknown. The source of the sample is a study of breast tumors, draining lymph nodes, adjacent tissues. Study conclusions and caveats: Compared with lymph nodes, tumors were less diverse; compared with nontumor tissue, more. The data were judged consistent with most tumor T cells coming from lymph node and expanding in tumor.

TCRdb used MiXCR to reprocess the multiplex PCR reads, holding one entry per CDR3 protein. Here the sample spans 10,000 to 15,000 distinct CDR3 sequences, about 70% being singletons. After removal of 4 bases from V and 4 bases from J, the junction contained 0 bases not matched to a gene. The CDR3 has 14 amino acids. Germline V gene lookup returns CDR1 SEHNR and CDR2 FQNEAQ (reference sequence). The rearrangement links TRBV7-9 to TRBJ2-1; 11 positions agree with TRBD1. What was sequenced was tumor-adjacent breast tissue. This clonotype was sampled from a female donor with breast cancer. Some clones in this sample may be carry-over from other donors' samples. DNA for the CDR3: TGTGCCAGCAGCTGGGACAGGGGGTACAATGAGCAGTTCTTC. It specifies CASSWDRGYNEQFF.